These T cell receptor beta chains were read from a single sample in a study of blood T cells in healthy people across ages. TCRdb itself ran the 5' RACE reads through MiXCR, one entry per CDR3 protein. The data show 1.6 million or so distinct CDR3 sequences, about 31% seen once. Sequencing was carried out using blood. These receptors originate from a woman in her thirties in good health. Both conserved end residues are trimmed from each CDR3.

v_gene: TRBV9; j_gene: TRBJ2-1; CDR3aa: ASSAIIANEQF
v_gene: TRBV3-1; j_gene: TRBJ2-5; CDR3aa: ASSQGLQGGGTQY
v_gene: TRBV7-9; j_gene: TRBJ2-3; CDR3aa: ASSLLVASKDTDTQY
v_gene: TRBV6-2/TRBV6-3; j_gene: TRBJ1-2; CDR3aa: ASSYSSGTGAYGYT
v_gene: TRBV9; j_gene: TRBJ2-2; CDR3aa: ASSPLNTGELF
v_gene: TRBV6-2/TRBV6-3; j_gene: TRBJ1-2; CDR3aa: ACSLLGVPDGYT
v_gene: TRBV27; j_gene: -; CDR3aa: ASRYRSIAYEQY
v_gene: TRBV21-1; j_gene: TRBJ2-7; CDR3aa: ASSKRGHPYEQY
v_gene: TRBV12-3/TRBV12-4; j_gene: TRBJ2-7; CDR3aa: ASSLLGASYEQY
v_gene: TRBV4-2; j_gene: TRBJ1-2; CDR3aa: ASSPSTTANYGYT
v_gene: TRBV7-2; j_gene: TRBJ2-3; CDR3aa: ASSFSHPSIDTQY
v_gene: TRBV11-1; j_gene: TRBJ2-2; CDR3aa: ASSLGESGELF
v_gene: TRBV5-1; j_gene: TRBJ2-5; CDR3aa: ASNYDRVGETQY
v_gene: TRBV15; j_gene: TRBJ2-4; CDR3aa: ATSLRTGGDKNIQY
v_gene: TRBV7-8; j_gene: TRBJ2-5; CDR3aa: ATQGGQETQY
v_gene: TRBV2; j_gene: TRBJ1-2; CDR3aa: ASSGDRGGYGYT
v_gene: TRBV9; j_gene: TRBJ2-5; CDR3aa: ASSVGGLGKTRY
v_gene: TRBV11-2; j_gene: TRBJ2-3; CDR3aa: ASSGPSRDTQY
v_gene: TRBV29-1; j_gene: -; CDR3aa: SVITGDYEQY
v_gene: TRBV7-2; j_gene: TRBJ2-7; CDR3aa: AGSLSFTSYEQY
v_gene: TRBV5-1; j_gene: TRBJ2-5; CDR3aa: ASSPTTSGGQETQY
v_gene: TRBV10-3; j_gene: TRBJ1-1; CDR3aa: AITRTGAGNTEAF
v_gene: TRBV27; j_gene: TRBJ1-6; CDR3aa: ASSLGVGLGSPLH
v_gene: TRBV27; j_gene: TRBJ2-3; CDR3aa: ATQGGIGDTQY
v_gene: TRBV6-1; j_gene: TRBJ2-3; CDR3aa: ASSDVADTQY
v_gene: TRBV9; j_gene: TRBJ1-2; CDR3aa: ACSEGTGGRGYT
v_gene: TRBV4-1; j_gene: TRBJ2-7; CDR3aa: ASSQSSYYEQY
v_gene: TRBV18; j_gene: TRBJ2-5; CDR3aa: ASSPPLAGSQETQY
v_gene: TRBV28; j_gene: TRBJ2-7; CDR3aa: ASNPGQKYEQY
v_gene: TRBV7-6; j_gene: TRBJ1-5; CDR3aa: ASSLAGEQPQH
v_gene: TRBV20-1; j_gene: TRBJ1-1; CDR3aa: SASEGHLGTEAF
v_gene: TRBV27; j_gene: TRBJ2-5; CDR3aa: ASSFAPNRQETQY
v_gene: TRBV6-8; j_gene: TRBJ2-2; CDR3aa: ASSYPVRGRGELF
v_gene: TRBV20-1; j_gene: TRBJ1-2; CDR3aa: SAQLPHNYGYT
v_gene: TRBV6-1; j_gene: -; CDR3aa: ASSQGTGGRYEQY
v_gene: TRBV5-4; j_gene: TRBJ2-5; CDR3aa: ASRTGTGIQETQY
v_gene: TRBV7-2; j_gene: TRBJ2-1; CDR3aa: ASSPGFGSYNEQF
v_gene: TRBV5-5; j_gene: TRBJ1-2; CDR3aa: ASSWDPGSGGYT
v_gene: TRBV7-6; j_gene: TRBJ2-1; CDR3aa: ASSPRLALGEQF
v_gene: TRBV6-7; j_gene: TRBJ2-5; CDR3aa: ASSRPGQGLKQY
v_gene: TRBV25-1; j_gene: TRBJ1-2; CDR3aa: ASSEWSPYGYT
v_gene: TRBV7-8; j_gene: TRBJ2-6; CDR3aa: ASRTTDRANVLT
v_gene: TRBV10-3; j_gene: TRBJ2-3; CDR3aa: AISDRSRGGTDTQY
v_gene: TRBV7-2; j_gene: TRBJ2-3; CDR3aa: ASSLESGGYKDTQY
v_gene: TRBV5-1; j_gene: TRBJ1-1; CDR3aa: ASSWNGGARGTEAF
v_gene: TRBV20-1; j_gene: TRBJ1-2; CDR3aa: SARAGGSYGYT